Listed below are T cell receptor beta chains from one sample, sequenced in a study of shared clonotypes between healthy human individuals. This table comes from immunoSEQ multiplex PCR, and its TCRdb copy is limited to in-frame clones, with some not included. This sample has 2 million to 2.5 million clones; 85% to 95% occur once, and the top ten carry roughly 0.36%. The sequenced sample consisted of naive CD4+ T cells from PBMCs. The receptor source for this set is a man aged 18 to 30 in good health. Some clones in this sample may be carry-over from other donors' samples. Both conserved end residues are trimmed from each CDR3.

TRBJ2-2 TRBV5-1 ASSPPPLLGYTGELF
TRBJ2-7 TRBV6-6 ASSRQGTYEQY
TRBJ2-1 TRBV10-3 AISERDRQF
TRBJ2-6 TRBV5-1 ASSLAAAGAPGANVLT
TRBJ1-1 TRBV27 ASSDRGLPLKTEAF
TRBJ1-1 TRBV28 ASNRVGGMNTEAF
TRBJ2-7 TRBV4-1 ASSRTGPPYEQY
TRBJ2-7 TRBV4-1 ASSRKPGTGPYEQY
TRBJ1-5 TRBV19 ASNHRNNQPQH
TRBJ2-7 TRBV7-3 ASSLGSTYEQY
TRBJ2-7 TRBV28 ASSSPGLYPYEQY
TRBJ2-7 TRBV2 ASTADRAREQY
TRBJ1-5 TRBV28 ASRPTGGSNQPQH
TRBJ2-7 TRBV5-4 ASSLPGIDIYEQY
TRBJ2-5 TRBV7-6 ASSIVGTSGNQETQY
TRBJ2-3 TRBV5-1 ASSLQGARTDTQY
TRBJ2-7 TRBV27 ASKGQTNSYEQY
TRBJ2-1 TRBV6-1 ASSDNHIAYNEQF
TRBJ2-7 TRBV6-5 ASSYSGSGGHEQY
TRBJ2-7 TRBV29-1 SVVSPGQGALEQY
TRBJ1-3 TRBV11-1 ASSLGGSSPGNTIY
TRBJ2-5 TRBV4-2 ASSQAFSSETQY
TRBJ2-3 TRBV18 ASSPDPLDTQY
TRBJ1-5 TRBV9 ASSVAGYSNQPQH
TRBJ1-1 TRBV29-1 SVEGLWLRPEAF
TRBJ2-3 TRBV10-3 AISEGAMGGDTQY
TRBJ2-2 TRBV23-1 SEVGSAGELF
TRBJ2-7 TRBV7-2 ASSFGEISYEQY
TRBJ2-2 TRBV27 ASSLWGAGELF
TRBJ1-1 TRBV6-5 ASSYRFEGANTEAF
TRBJ1-1 TRBV14 ASSQSRVTEAF
TRBJ1-2 TRBV7-2 ASSLKMAGYT
TRBJ1-5 TRBV7-7 ASSLALRDRVLRYSNQPQH
TRBJ2-2 TRBV7-2 ASSLFSLTNTGELF
TRBJ2-1 TRBV5-1 ASSWDSSYNEQF
TRBJ2-1 TRBV28 ASRSPGDSSYNEQF
TRBJ2-7 TRBV6-1 ASNGNYEQY
TRBJ2-1 TRBV7-3 ASSPASNEQF
TRBJ1-4 TRBV29-1 SVANDRAFGKLF
TRBJ2-3 TRBV14 ASSQDRQISTDTQY
TRBJ2-7 TRBV5-4 ASSLEGTGGEQY
TRBJ2-1 TRBV9 ASSVGVTMDEQF
TRBJ2-7 TRBV7-6 ASSLAPHLQGTKGNEQY
TRBJ1-1 TRBV5-1 ASSSGQLPHTEAF
TRBJ1-3 TRBV11-2 ASSPTVFSGNTIY
TRBJ2-1 TRBV30 ASQIGSGSFLGNNEQF
TRBJ1-5 TRBV18 ASSPPQGVSNQPQH
TRBJ2-2 TRBV19 ASSTGLAVPGELF
TRBJ1-3 TRBV4-3 ASSQTIY
TRBJ1-3 TRBV14 ASSQDGTARVMAGNTIY
TRBJ1-5 TRBV10-3 AIRDGNYSNQPQH
TRBJ2-7 TRBV11-2 ASRRVPVGGAERDYEQY
TRBJ2-7 TRBV6-5 ASTGARGQY
TRBJ2-2 TRBV29-1 SVARTGGDTGELF
TRBJ2-7 TRBV25-1 ASSDRRGREQY
TRBJ2-1 TRBV4-3 ASSQDFGDRNEQF
TRBJ2-1 TRBV6-5 ASSPRRGGDEQF
TRBJ1-1 TRBV29-1 SVEGPPGFTNTEAF
TRBJ2-3 TRBV30 AWSRGLAYSTDTQY